This is a list of T cell receptor beta chains from one sample in a study of control samples from healthy donors and cancer patients. Method: immunoSEQ multiplex PCR; TCRdb's copy keeps in-frame clones and lacks some. The profile shows 90,000 or so clones, 88% of them singletons. Sequencing was carried out using blood. Source of these receptors: a woman in her 70s in good health. Each CDR3 is given with its conserved first and last residue. D genes are given only for firm matches. The size entry is marked missing in some rows and otherwise reads once, few, many or a size class.

>.|.|TRBJ1-1|TRBV19
TGTGCCAGTAGGGGTGCGGCAGGAGGGAACACTGAAGCTTTCTTT
CASRGAAGGNTEAFF
>once|TRBD1|TRBJ1-1|TRBV7-2
TGTGCCAGCAGCTCTGGGACAGGCCCCCTCAACGCTTTCTTT
CASSSGTGPLNAFF
>.|.|TRBJ1-3|TRBV7-8
TGTGCCAGCAACCGATCCCCTGGAAACACCATATATTTT
CASNRSPGNTIYF
>once|.|TRBJ2-2|TRBV9
TGTGCCAGCAGCGTAACTACCGGGGAGCTGTTTTTT
CASSVTTGELFF
>.|.|TRBJ1-2|TRBV19
TGTGCCAGCTCGTACGGAGCTAACTATGGCTACACCTTC
CASSYGANYGYTF
>once|TRBD2|TRBJ2-1|TRBV9
TGTGCCAGCAGCGTAGGACAATCACCGGGGGGACACAATGAGCAGTTCTTC
CASSVGQSPGGHNEQFF
>.|TRBD1|TRBJ1-1|TRBV7-9
TGTGCCAGCAGCAAGGGGGCTTTGAACACTGAAGCTTTCTTT
CASSKGALNTEAFF
>.|.|TRBJ2-1|TRBV11-2
TGTGCCAGCAGCTTAGTGCGGGGATCCTCCTACAATGAGCAGTTCTTC
CASSLVRGSSYNEQFF
>.|.|TRBJ1-1|TRBV6-5
TGTGCCAGCAGTTACGGTCTGAGAGGCACTGAAGCTTTCTTT
CASSYGLRGTEAFF
>.|.|TRBJ2-7|TRBV7-2
TGTGCCAGCAGCTTAAAGCACAGGGTCATTAACGAGCAGTACTTC
CASSLKHRVINEQYF
>.|.|TRBJ1-1|TRBV5-1
TGCGCCAGCAGCTCGGACGGCGGGGGGTACACTGAAGCTTTCTTT
CASSSDGGGYTEAFF
>.|.|TRBJ1-1|TRBV7-9
TGTGCCAGCAGCTTATGGTCGAACACTGAAGCTTTCTTT
CASSLWSNTEAFF
>.|.|TRBJ2-7|TRBV18
TGTGCCAGCTCACCGGAGGATTCGTTCTACGAGCAGTACTTC
CASSPEDSFYEQYF
>few|.|TRBJ2-2|TRBV7-3
TGTGCCAGCAGCCCAACCGTCACCGGGGAGCTGTTTTTT
CASSPTVTGELFF
>.|.|TRBJ1-2|TRBV20-1
TGCAGTTCTAGTATAGGAGCTGGCTACACCTTC
CSSSIGAGYTF
>.|.|TRBJ1-4|TRBV2
TGTGCCAGCAGGATTTTTGGGACTGATGTTGAAAAACTGTTTTTT
CASRIFGTDVEKLFF